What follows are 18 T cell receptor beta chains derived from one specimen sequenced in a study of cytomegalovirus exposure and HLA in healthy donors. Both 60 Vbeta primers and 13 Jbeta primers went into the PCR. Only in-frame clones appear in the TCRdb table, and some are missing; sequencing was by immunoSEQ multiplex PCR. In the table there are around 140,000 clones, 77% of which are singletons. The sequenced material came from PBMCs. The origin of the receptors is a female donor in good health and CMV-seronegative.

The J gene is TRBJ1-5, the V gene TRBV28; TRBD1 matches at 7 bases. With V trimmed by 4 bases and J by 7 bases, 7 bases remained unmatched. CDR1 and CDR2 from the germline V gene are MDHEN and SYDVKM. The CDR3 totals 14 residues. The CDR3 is CASSSRGTGQPQHF. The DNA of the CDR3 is TGTGCCAGCAGTTCCAGGGGGACGGGGCAGCCCCAGCATTTT.

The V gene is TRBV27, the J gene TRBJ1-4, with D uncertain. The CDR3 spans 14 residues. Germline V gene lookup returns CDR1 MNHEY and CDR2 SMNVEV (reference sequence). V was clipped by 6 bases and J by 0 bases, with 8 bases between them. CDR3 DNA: TGTGCCAGCAGGGCGGGGTCAACTAATGAAAAACTGTTTTTT. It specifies CASRAGSTNEKLFF.

Here the CDR3 reads CASSPRGRAEQYF. CDR3 bases: TGTGCCAGCAGTCCCCGGGGTCGGGCTGAGCAGTACTTC. This chain uses TRBV7-9 with TRBJ2-7; D may be TRBD2 (5 bases). Germline assignment: CDR1 SEHNR and CDR2 FQNEAQ (reference sequence). Trimming shortened V by 6 bases and J by 7 bases, and 16 bases separated the two germline ends. This CDR3 contains 13 residues.

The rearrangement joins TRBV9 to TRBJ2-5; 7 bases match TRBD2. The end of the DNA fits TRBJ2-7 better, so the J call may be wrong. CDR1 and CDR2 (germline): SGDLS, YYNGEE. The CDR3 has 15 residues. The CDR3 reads CASSPPGRSSYEQYF. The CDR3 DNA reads TGTGCCAGCAGCCCCCCCGGGAGGAGCTCCTACGAGCAGTACTTC.

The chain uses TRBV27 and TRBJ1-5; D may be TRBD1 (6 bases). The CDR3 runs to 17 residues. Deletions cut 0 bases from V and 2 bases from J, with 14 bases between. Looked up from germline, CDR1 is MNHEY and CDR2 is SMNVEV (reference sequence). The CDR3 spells CASSLSQGTVRNQPQHF. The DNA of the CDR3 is TGTGCCAGCAGTTTATCCCAGGGGACGGTCCGCAATCAGCCCCAGCATTTT.

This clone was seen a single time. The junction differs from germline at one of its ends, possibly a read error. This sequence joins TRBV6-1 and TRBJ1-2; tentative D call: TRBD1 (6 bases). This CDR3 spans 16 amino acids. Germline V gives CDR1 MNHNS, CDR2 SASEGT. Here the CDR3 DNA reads TGTGCCAGCAGGGAAACTAACAGGGTTCCTAACTATGGCTACCCCTTC. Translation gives CASRETNRVPNYGYPF.

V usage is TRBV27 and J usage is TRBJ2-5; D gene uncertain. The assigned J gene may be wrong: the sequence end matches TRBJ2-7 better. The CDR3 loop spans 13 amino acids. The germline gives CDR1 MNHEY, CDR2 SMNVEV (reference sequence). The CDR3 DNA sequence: TGTGCCAGCGGGAAGGACGCAGACTACGAGCAGTACTTC. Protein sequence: CASGKDADYEQYF.

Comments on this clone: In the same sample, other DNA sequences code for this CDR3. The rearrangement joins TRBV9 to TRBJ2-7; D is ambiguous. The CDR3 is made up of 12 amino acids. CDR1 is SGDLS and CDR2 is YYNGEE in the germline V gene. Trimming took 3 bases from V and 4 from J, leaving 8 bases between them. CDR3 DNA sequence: TGTGCCAGCAGCGGACAAGGATACGAGCAGTACTTC. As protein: CASSGQGYEQYF. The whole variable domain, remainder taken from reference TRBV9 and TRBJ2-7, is DSGVTQTPKHLITATGQRVTLRCSPRSGDLSVYWYQQSLDQGLQFLIQYYNGEERAKGNILERFSAQQFPDLHSELNLSSLELGDSALYFCASSGQGYEQYFGPGTRLTVT.

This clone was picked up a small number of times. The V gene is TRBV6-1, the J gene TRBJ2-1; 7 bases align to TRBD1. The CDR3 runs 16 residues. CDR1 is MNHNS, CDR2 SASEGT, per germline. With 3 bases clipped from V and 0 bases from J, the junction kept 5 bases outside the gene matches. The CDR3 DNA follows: TGTGCCAGCAGTGACCCACAGGGGAGCTCCTACAATGAGCAGTTCTTC. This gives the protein CASSDPQGSSYNEQFF.

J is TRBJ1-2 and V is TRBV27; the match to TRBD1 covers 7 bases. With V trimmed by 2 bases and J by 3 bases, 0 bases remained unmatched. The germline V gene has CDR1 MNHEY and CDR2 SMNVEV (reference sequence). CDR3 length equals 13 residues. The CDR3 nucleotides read TGTGCCAGCAGTTTAACAGGGGACTATGGCTACACCTTC. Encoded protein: CASSLTGDYGYTF.

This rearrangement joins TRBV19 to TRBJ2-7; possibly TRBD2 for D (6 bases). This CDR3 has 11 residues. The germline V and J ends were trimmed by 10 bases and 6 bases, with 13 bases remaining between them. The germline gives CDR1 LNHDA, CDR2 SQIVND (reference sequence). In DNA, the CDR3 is TGTGCCACTGGGACTTTGCGCGAGCAGTACTTC. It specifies CATGTLREQYF.

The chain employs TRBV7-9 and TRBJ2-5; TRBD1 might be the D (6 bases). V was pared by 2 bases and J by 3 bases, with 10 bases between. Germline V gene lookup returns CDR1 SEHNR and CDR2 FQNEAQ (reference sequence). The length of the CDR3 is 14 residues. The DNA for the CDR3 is TGTGCCAGCAGCTTACAGGGGAAGAAAGAGACCCAGTACTTC. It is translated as CASSLQGKKETQYF.

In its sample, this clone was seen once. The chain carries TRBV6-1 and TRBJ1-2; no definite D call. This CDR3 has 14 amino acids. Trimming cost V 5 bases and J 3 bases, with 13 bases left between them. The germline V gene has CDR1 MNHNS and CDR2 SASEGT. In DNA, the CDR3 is TGTGCCAGCAGTTATGACGGGAGAGACTATGGCTACACCTTC. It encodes CASSYDGRDYGYTF.

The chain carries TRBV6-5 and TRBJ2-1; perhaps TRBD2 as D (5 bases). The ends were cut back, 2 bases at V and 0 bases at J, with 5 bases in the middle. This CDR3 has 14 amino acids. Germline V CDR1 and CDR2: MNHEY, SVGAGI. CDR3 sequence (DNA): TGTGCCAGCAGTTACGGGAGCTCCTACAATGAGCAGTTCTTC. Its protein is CASSYGSSYNEQFF.

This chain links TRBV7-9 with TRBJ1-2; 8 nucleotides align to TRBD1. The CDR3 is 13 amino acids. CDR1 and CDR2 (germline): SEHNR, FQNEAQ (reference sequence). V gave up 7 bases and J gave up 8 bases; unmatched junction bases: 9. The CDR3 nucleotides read TGTGCCAGCACGGAAGCTACAGGGGGGGGCTACACCTTC. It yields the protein CASTEATGGGYTF. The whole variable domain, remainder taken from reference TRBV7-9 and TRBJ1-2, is DTGVSQNPRHKITKRGQNVTFRCDPISEHNRLYWYRQTLGQGPEFLTYFQNEAQLEKSRLLSDRFSAERPKGSFSTLEIQRTEQGDSAMYLCASTEATGGGYTFGSGTRLTVV.

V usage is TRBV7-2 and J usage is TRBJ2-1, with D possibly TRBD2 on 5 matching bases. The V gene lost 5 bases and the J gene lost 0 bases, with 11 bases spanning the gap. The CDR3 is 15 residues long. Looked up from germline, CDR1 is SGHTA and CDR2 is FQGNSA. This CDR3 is CASSPRENSYNEQFF. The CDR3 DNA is TGTGCCAGCAGCCCAAGGGAGAACTCCTACAATGAGCAGTTCTTC.

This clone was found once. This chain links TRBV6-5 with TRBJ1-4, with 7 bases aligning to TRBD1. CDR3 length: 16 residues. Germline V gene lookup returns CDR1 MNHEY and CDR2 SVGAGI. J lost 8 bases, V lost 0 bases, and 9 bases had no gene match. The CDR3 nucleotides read TGTGCCAGCAGTTACTCGAAGGCAGGGGGGAAAGAAAAACTGTTTTTT. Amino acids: CASSYSKAGGKEKLFF.

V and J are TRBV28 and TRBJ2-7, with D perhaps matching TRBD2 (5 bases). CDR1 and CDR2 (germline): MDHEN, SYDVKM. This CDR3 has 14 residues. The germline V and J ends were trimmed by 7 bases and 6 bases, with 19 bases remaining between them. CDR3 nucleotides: TGTGCCAGCAAGATCGCCGGGATTCGCGGCGAGCAGTACTTC. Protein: CASKIAGIRGEQYF.